This T cell receptor beta chain was sequenced in a study of T cells in Graves' hyperthyroidism and ophthalmopathy. Germline-derived CDR1 and CDR2 are MNHEY and SVGAGI. This CDR3 is built from 14 residues. The V end was cut by 2 bases, the J end by 1 base, with 8 bases between. RNA transcripts were the template for amplifying TCR beta CDR3 regions. Carried out on the TCR CDR3, a first-round RT-PCR used the HTBI primer set. TCRdb re-derived calls from the multiplex PCR reads in MiXCR, one entry per CDR3 protein. The profile covers 490,000 or so distinct CDR3 sequences, with around 43% appearing a single time and about two fifths taken by the ten largest. In this sample, this clonotype turned up many times.

The sample comprised peripheral blood or thyroid tissue (not recorded which). The sequence was obtained from an adult woman with Graves' disease, either hyperthyroidism or ophthalmopathy (not recorded which). This rearrangement joins TRBV6-5 to TRBJ1-1; D ambiguous. DNA for the CDR3: TGTGCCAGCAGTTACGCGTCCCCGAACACTGAAGCTTTCTTT. Translating it yields CASSYASPNTEAFF.